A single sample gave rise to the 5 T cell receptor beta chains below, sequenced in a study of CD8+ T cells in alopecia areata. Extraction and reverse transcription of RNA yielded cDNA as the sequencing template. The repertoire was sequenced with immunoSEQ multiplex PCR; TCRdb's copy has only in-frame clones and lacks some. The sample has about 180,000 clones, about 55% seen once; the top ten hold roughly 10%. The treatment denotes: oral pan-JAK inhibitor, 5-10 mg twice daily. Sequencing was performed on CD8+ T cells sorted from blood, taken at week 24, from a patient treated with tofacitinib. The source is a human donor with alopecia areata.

Here the CDR3 reads CAWGPGTSTAGELFF. The CDR3 nucleotides read TGTGCCTGGGGGCCCGGGACTAGCACCGCCGGGGAGCTGTTTTTT. The V call is TRBV30, the J call TRBJ2-2, with 9 bases that match TRBD2. Looked up from germline, CDR1 is GTSNPN and CDR2 is SVGIG (reference sequence). The CDR3 has 15 residues. V dropped 5 bases and J dropped 6; count of bases not matched to a gene: 10.

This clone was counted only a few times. The CDR3 DNA follows: TGTGCCAGTAGTCCAAGCGTAAGGGTAAATGAAAAACTGTTTTTT. Protein sequence: CASSPSVRVNEKLFF. This chain connects TRBV19 to TRBJ1-4, with D uncertain. Germline V gene sequence: CDR1 LNHDA, CDR2 SQIVND (reference sequence). V lost 5 bases, J lost 5 bases, and 15 bases lay in between. This CDR3 has 15 amino acids.

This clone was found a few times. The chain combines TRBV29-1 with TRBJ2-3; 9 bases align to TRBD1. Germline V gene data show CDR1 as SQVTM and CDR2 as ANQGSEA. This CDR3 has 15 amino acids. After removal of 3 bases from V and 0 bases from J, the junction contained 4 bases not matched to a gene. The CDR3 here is CSVDPGQGSTDTQYF. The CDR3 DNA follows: TGCAGCGTTGACCCGGGACAGGGAAGCACAGATACGCAGTATTTT.

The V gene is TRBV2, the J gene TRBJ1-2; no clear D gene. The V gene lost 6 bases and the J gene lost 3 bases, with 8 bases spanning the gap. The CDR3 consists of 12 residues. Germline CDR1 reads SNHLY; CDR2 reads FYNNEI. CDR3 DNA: TGTGCCAGCAGGTTAAATGACTATGGCTACACCTTC. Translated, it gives CASRLNDYGYTF. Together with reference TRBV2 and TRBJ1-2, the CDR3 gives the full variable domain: EPEVTQTPSHQVTQMGQEVILRCVPISNHLYFYWYRQILGQKVEFLVSFYNNEISEKSEIFDDQFSVERPDGSNFTLKIRSTKLEDSAMYFCASRLNDYGYTFGSGTRLTVV.

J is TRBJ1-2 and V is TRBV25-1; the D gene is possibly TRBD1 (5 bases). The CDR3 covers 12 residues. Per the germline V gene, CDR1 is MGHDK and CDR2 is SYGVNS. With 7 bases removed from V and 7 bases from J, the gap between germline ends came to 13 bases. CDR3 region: CASNGGQPGYTF. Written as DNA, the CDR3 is TGTGCCAGCAACGGGGGTCAGCCTGGCTACACCTTC.